These 17 T cell receptor beta chains were all obtained from the same sample, sequenced in a study of OX40 agonist ivuxolimab in advanced cancers. The assay was immunoSEQ multiplex PCR, and TCRdb's table has in-frame clones only and misses some. The table has tens of thousands of clones, 85% to 90% seen once. The material was CD4+ or CD8+ T cells sorted from blood, obtained in a trial of the OX40 agonist ivuxolimab. The receptors come from an adult with an advanced solid tumor such as melanoma, head and neck, liver or kidney cancer.

The rearrangement joins TRBV4-3 to TRBJ2-1; D is possibly TRBD1 (5 bases). This CDR3 is 13 amino acids long. Trimming took 0 bases from V and 9 from J, leaving 9 bases between them. The V gene's germline CDR1 is LGHNA and CDR2 YSLEER. As DNA, the CDR3 is TGCGCCAGCAGCCAAGAGACAGTTGGTGAGCAGTTCTTC. Translated: CASSQETVGEQFF.

The V gene is TRBV7-9, the J gene TRBJ2-2; D is unresolved. Trimming cost V 3 bases and J 8 bases, with 16 bases left between them. CDR1 is SEHNR and CDR2 is FQNEAQ in the germline V gene (reference sequence). There are 15 residues in the CDR3. Here the CDR3 reads CASSFPGSLGGELFF. The CDR3 DNA reads TGTGCCAGCAGCTTCCCGGGCAGCCTGGGGGGGGAGCTGTTTTTT.

The chain links TRBV4-1 to TRBJ2-5; TRBD2 matches at 10 bases. CDR3 length: 14 residues. Germline lookup yields CDR1 MGHRA and CDR2 YSYEKL. The J segment lost 5 bases and the V segment lost 6 bases, leaving 6 bases of the junction unmatched. Here the CDR3 reads CASRSSGGAETQYF. DNA for the CDR3: TGCGCCAGCAGATCCAGCGGGGGGGCGGAGACCCAGTACTTC.

CDR3 sequence: CASSSTRADRGNEQYF. The CDR3 DNA sequence: TGTGCCAGCAGCTCCACAAGAGCGGACAGGGGTAACGAGCAGTACTTC. The V and J genes are TRBV5-6 and TRBJ2-7; 9 bases line up with TRBD1. This CDR3 is 16 amino acids long. V lost 3 bases and J lost 5; bases outside the gene matches: 12. Germline CDR1 reads SGHDT; CDR2 reads YYEEEE.

This chain links TRBV25-1 with TRBJ2-1; 11 bases map to TRBD2. Per the germline V gene, CDR1 is MGHDK and CDR2 is SYGVNS. The CDR3 loop spans 17 amino acids. V gave up 1 base and J gave up 5 bases; unmatched junction bases: 7. In DNA form, the CDR3 reads TGTGCCAGCAGTGAATCTTTAACTAGCGGGGGAGACAATGAGCAGTTCTTC. Translated, it gives CASSESLTSGGDNEQFF.

The rearrangement links TRBV10-3 to TRBJ2-2; TRBD2 aligns across 13 bases. Germline-derived CDR1 and CDR2 are ENHRY and SYGVKD. This CDR3 is built from 17 residues. V lost 3 bases to trimming and J lost 4 bases; unmatched junction nucleotides: 5. In DNA, the CDR3 is TGTGCCATCAGTGAAACTAGCGGGGGGGCGTCCACCGGGGAGCTGTTTTTT. The encoded protein is CAISETSGGASTGELFF.

This sequence joins TRBV5-1 and TRBJ2-2; D unclear. The V end was cut by 1 base, the J end by 4 bases, with 11 bases between. The CDR3 is made up of 15 amino acids. The germline gives CDR1 SGHRS, CDR2 YFSETQ. CDR3: CASSLIAHITGELFF. CDR3 nucleotides: TGCGCCAGCAGCTTGATTGCCCACATCACCGGGGAGCTGTTTTTT.

V is TRBV11-2 and J is TRBJ2-7; D gene unclear. In germline, CDR1 is SGHAT, CDR2 FQNNGV. This CDR3 is built from 14 residues. V lost 2 bases, J lost 6 bases, and 14 bases lay in between. The CDR3 here is CASSLIGPPSEQYF. Here the CDR3 DNA reads TGTGCCAGCAGCTTAATAGGCCCACCTAGCGAGCAGTACTTC.

The V call is TRBV11-3, the J call TRBJ2-5, with TRBD1 identical over 7 bases. Germline V CDR1 and CDR2: SGHNT, YENEEA. Germline trimming cut 3 bases from V and 9 bases from J; bases unmatched to any gene: 16. The CDR3 is 16 residues long. The CDR3 sequence: CASSFSLRDRYMAQYF. The CDR3 DNA follows: TGTGCCAGCAGCTTTTCCTTACGGGACAGATATATGGCCCAGTACTTC.

This chain uses TRBV9 with TRBJ2-3; D ambiguous. The CDR3 sequence is 13 residues long. V was clipped by 3 bases and J by 0 bases, with 5 bases between them. Germline V gives CDR1 SGDLS, CDR2 YYNGEE. The CDR3 DNA sequence: TGTGCCAGCAGCGGGTCTAGCACAGATACGCAGTATTTT. Protein product: CASSGSSTDTQYF.

The J gene is TRBJ1-1, the V gene TRBV29-1, with D maybe TRBD1 (5 bases). This CDR3 region has 12 residues. Germline V gene sequence: CDR1 SQVTM, CDR2 ANQGSEA. Trimming stripped 4 bases from V and 5 bases from J, with 11 bases between. The CDR3 reads CSVVVQGTEAFF. The CDR3 bases are TGCAGCGTTGTGGTTCAGGGAACTGAAGCTTTCTTT.

The chain is built from TRBV5-4 and TRBJ1-1; unclear D gene. The germline V gene encodes CDR1 SGHNT and CDR2 YYREEE (reference sequence). V shed 1 base and J shed 3 bases, with 7 bases lying between them. The CDR3 is made up of 13 amino acids. The CDR3 DNA reads TGTGCCAGCAGCTTGACGAAGCACACTGAAGCTTTCTTT. Protein sequence: CASSLTKHTEAFF.

For the CDR3, the DNA is TGTGCCAGCAGCGACTTGGACAGTGGGGCAGATACGCAGTATTTT. Amino acid sequence: CASSDLDSGADTQYF. The V call is TRBV9, the J call TRBJ2-3; D possibly corresponds to TRBD1 (6 bases). Looked up from germline, CDR1 is SGDLS and CDR2 is YYNGEE. Trimming removed 3 bases from V and 4 bases from J, with 15 bases in between. This CDR3 comprises 15 residues.

The chain links TRBV6-6 to TRBJ1-2, with D possibly TRBD1 on 5 matching bases. V was trimmed by 4 bases and J by 8 bases, leaving 11 bases between them. Germline-derived CDR1 and CDR2 are MNHNY and SVGAGI (reference sequence). The CDR3 totals 12 residues. This CDR3 reads CASSLTGEGYTF. CDR3 bases: TGTGCCAGCAGTTTGACGGGGGAAGGCTACACCTTC.

This sequence joins TRBV30 and TRBJ1-3; 11 bases match TRBD1. Germline CDR1 and CDR2: GTSNPN and SVGIG (reference sequence). The CDR3 sequence is 15 residues long. The V segment lost 0 bases and the J segment 5 bases; nucleotides outside the gene matches: 3. In DNA, the CDR3 is TGTGCCTGGAGTGTAGGACAGGGGGCCAGAAACACCATATATTTT. As protein: CAWSVGQGARNTIYF.

This chain's CDR3 is CASSPPALVDTQYF. The CDR3 DNA reads as TGTGCCAGCTCACCACCGGCCCTGGTTGATACGCAGTATTTT. This sequence joins TRBV18 and TRBJ2-3; D remains unclear. The CDR3 has 14 amino acids. From germline, CDR1 is KGHSH and CDR2 LQKENI. Trimming shortened V by 0 bases and J by 6 bases, and 10 bases separated the two germline ends.

The chain uses TRBV27 and TRBJ1-5, with 9 nucleotides matching TRBD1. CDR1 is MNHEY, CDR2 SMNVEV, per germline (reference sequence). Trimming cost V 6 bases and J 2 bases; bases outside gene matches: 8. This CDR3 region has 16 residues. The CDR3 reads CASSSLRDRGNQPQHF. In DNA form, the CDR3 reads TGTGCCAGCAGCTCCCTCCGGGACAGGGGCAATCAGCCCCAGCATTTT.